The next 2 T cell receptor beta chains were all read from a single sample in a study of blood T cell repertoires in COVID-19. Produced via immunoSEQ multiplex PCR; TCRdb's table is partial and in-frame only. This sample has 100,000 to 130,000 clones, with about four fifths found just once. The sequenced material came from peripheral blood. The receptor source for this set is a man in his 70s with acute or convalescent COVID-19.

This clone was detected a few times. The rearrangement uses TRBV5-1 and TRBJ1-4; 7 nucleotides align to TRBD1. Germline V gene lookup returns CDR1 SGHRS and CDR2 YFSETQ. With 4 bases clipped from V and 8 bases from J, the junction kept 8 bases outside the gene matches. CDR3 size: 14 residues. CDR3 sequence reads: CASSPGQGEEKLFF. CDR3 DNA sequence: TGCGCCAGCAGCCCGGGGCAGGGGGAGGAAAAACTGTTTTTT. Supplemented by reference TRBV5-1 and TRBJ1-4, the full variable domain reads KAGVTQTPRYLIKTRGQQVTLSCSPISGHRSVSWYQQTPGQGLQFLFEYFSETQRNKGNFPGRFSGRQFSNSRSEMNVSTLELGDSALYLCASSPGQGEEKLFFGSGTQLSVL.

The chain joins TRBV5-1 to TRBJ1-4; the D gene is possibly TRBD1 (6 bases). Trimming stripped 4 bases from V and 7 bases from J, with 14 bases between. This CDR3 comprises 14 residues. In germline, CDR1 is SGHRS, CDR2 YFSETQ. The CDR3 sequence: CASSVGGASEKLFF. Here the CDR3 DNA reads TGCGCCAGCAGCGTAGGGGGGGCTAGTGAAAAACTGTTTTTT.